These T cell receptor beta chains were read from a single sample in a study of beta chain features in type 1 diabetes. Data came from immunoSEQ multiplex PCR; TCRdb stores just in-frame clones and leaves some out. The table records 350,000 to 450,000 clones, around 16% of them present only once. The sequenced material came from naive CD4+ T cells from blood. These receptors originate from a woman younger than 35 in good health. CDR3s include the opening cysteine and the closing phenylalanine or tryptophan. The D gene is left open where the match is weak. A clone size is listed for some rows: how often the clone was seen (once, few, many), or a class if it is expanded.

D gene	V gene	J gene	clone size	CDR3 protein	CDR3 DNA
TRBD1	TRBV5-4	TRBJ1-2	NA	CASSFPDRGGYGYTF	TGTGCCAGCAGCTTTCCGGACAGGGGGGGGTATGGCTACACCTTC
NA	TRBV7-9	TRBJ1-5	few	CASSRGPNRDGQPQHF	TGTGCCAGCAGCCGCGGCCCAAACAGGGACGGTCAGCCCCAGCATTTT
NA	TRBV11-2	TRBJ2-7	NA	CATGRRLYEQYF	TGTGCCACCGGGCGCCGACTATACGAGCAGTACTTC
TRBD2	TRBV27	TRBJ2-1	few	CASSFSASGRNEQFF	TGTGCCAGCAGTTTCTCGGCTAGCGGGCGCAATGAGCAGTTCTTC
TRBD1	TRBV25-1	TRBJ2-2	NA	CASSERGTGVGLFF	TGTGCCAGCAGTGAACGAGGGACAGGGGTCGGACTGTTTTTT
NA	TRBV7-6	TRBJ2-4	NA	CASSFWGENIQYF	TGTGCCAGCAGCTTTTGGGGGGAAAACATTCAGTACTTC
TRBD1	TRBV27	TRBJ2-7	few	CASSLRQGPYEQYF	TGTGCCAGCAGCCTGAGACAGGGGCCCTACGAGCAGTACTTC
TRBD2	TRBV5-6	TRBJ2-7	NA	CASSVVAGRGEQYF	TGTGCCAGCAGTGTAGTAGCGGGGAGGGGCGAGCAGTACTTC
NA	TRBV19	TRBJ2-5	NA	CASSMETVETQYF	TGTGCCAGTAGTATGGAGACAGTAGAGACCCAGTACTTC
NA	TRBV5-1	TRBJ1-1	few	CASSLQGNTEAFF	TGCGCCAGCAGTCTGCAGGGGAACACTGAAGCTTTCTTT
NA	TRBV7-2	TRBJ2-1	few	CASSLGAGEQFF	TGTGCCAGCAGCTTAGGGGCGGGCGAGCAGTTCTTC
NA	TRBV30	TRBJ1-5	few	CAWSVNREPQHF	TGTGCCTGGAGTGTTAATCGGGAGCCCCAGCATTTT
NA	TRBV6-5	TRBJ2-5	few	CASGVGAGMKTQYF	TGTGCCAGCGGCGTGGGGGCCGGGATGAAGACCCAGTACTTC
NA	TRBV7-2	TRBJ2-5	few	CASSFSNLQETQYF	TGTGCCAGCAGCTTTTCCAACCTACAAGAGACCCAGTACTTC
TRBD2	TRBV9	TRBJ2-1	NA	CASSARAAGAPNEQFF	TGTGCCAGCAGCGCGAGGGCAGCGGGAGCTCCCAATGAGCAGTTCTTC
TRBD1	TRBV7-9	TRBJ2-3	NA	CASSSQGWEDTQYF	TGTGCCAGCAGCTCACAGGGGTGGGAAGATACGCAGTATTTT
NA	TRBV13	TRBJ2-1	few	CASRDDRYNEQFF	TGTGCCAGCAGAGATGACAGGTACAATGAGCAGTTCTTC
NA	TRBV5-1	TRBJ1-1	few	CASSLQPANTEAFF	TGCGCCAGCAGCTTACAGCCAGCGAACACTGAAGCTTTCTTT
TRBD2	TRBV7-2	TRBJ2-7	NA	CASSGPASGIAYEQYF	TGTGCCAGCAGTGGCCCGGCTAGCGGGATTGCCTACGAGCAGTACTTC
TRBD2	TRBV7-9	TRBJ2-1	NA	CASSLITSVHNEQFF	TGTGCCAGCAGCTTAATAACTAGCGTCCACAATGAGCAGTTCTTC
NA	TRBV5-6	TRBJ1-1	NA	CASSLDLGRGTFF	TGTGCCAGCAGCTTGGATTTGGGCAGAGGGACTTTCTTT
NA	TRBV7-9	TRBJ1-1	NA	CASSSRQPNTEAFF	TGTGCCAGCAGCTCACGACAGCCGAACACTGAAGCTTTCTTT
TRBD2	TRBV14	TRBJ2-3	NA	CASSQVREGTQYF	TGTGCCAGCAGCCAAGTTAGGGAGGGTACGCAGTATTTT
TRBD1	TRBV6-5	TRBJ2-5	NA	CASTKTGTETQYF	TGTGCCAGCACTAAGACAGGGACCGAGACCCAGTACTTC
TRBD2	TRBV25-1	TRBJ2-5	NA	CASSSLAGTETQYF	TGTGCCAGCAGTAGCCTAGCGGGGACTGAGACCCAGTACTTC
NA	TRBV28	TRBJ2-1	NA	CASSWIYRDEQFF	TGTGCCAGCAGTTGGATTTATCGGGATGAGCAGTTCTTC
NA	TRBV4-3	TRBJ2-3	few	CASSQGLSTDTQYF	TGCGCCAGCAGCCAAGGACTATCAACAGATACGCAGTATTTT
TRBD1	TRBV5-1	TRBJ2-5	few	CASSLRQGQTQYF	TGCGCCAGCAGCTTGCGACAGGGCCAGACCCAGTACTTC
NA	TRBV10-3	TRBJ1-5	NA	CAIRDRDNQPQHF	TGTGCCATCAGGGACAGAGACAATCAGCCCCAGCATTTT
NA	TRBV5-1	TRBJ2-3	few	CATQPGDSADTQYF	TGCGCCACCCAGCCGGGGGACTCAGCAGATACGCAGTATTTT
NA	TRBV4-2	TRBJ2-7	few	CASSQAGDYRYEQYF	TGTGCCAGCAGCCAAGCAGGGGACTACCGCTACGAGCAGTACTTC
TRBD2	TRBV28	TRBJ2-7	NA	CASSSPGLGGGEQYF	TGTGCCAGCAGTTCTCCGGGACTAGGGGGAGGTGAGCAGTACTTC
NA	TRBV11-2	TRBJ2-1	NA	CASSLDRRPILFF	TGTGCCAGCAGCTTAGATCGCAGGCCTATATTGTTCTTC
NA	TRBV7-9	TRBJ2-5	NA	CASSPILGGVETQYF	TGTGCCAGCAGCCCGATTCTGGGGGGTGTGGAGACCCAGTACTTC
TRBD1	TRBV23-1	TRBJ2-5	few	CASSHPGTGGRETQYF	TGCGCCAGCAGTCACCCAGGGACAGGGGGCAGAGAGACCCAGTACTTC
NA	TRBV7-9	TRBJ2-3	NA	CASSLGRDSKPYF	TGTGCCAGCAGCTTAGGACGGGACTCAAAGCCGTATTTT
NA	TRBV18	TRBJ2-7	NA	CASSTGMDEQYF	TGTGCCAGCTCCACGGGAATGGACGAGCAGTACTTC
TRBD2	TRBV18	TRBJ2-7	NA	CASSPVSGSSYEQYF	TGTGCCAGCTCACCGGTTAGCGGGAGCTCCTACGAGCAGTACTTC
NA	TRBV6-5	TRBJ1-1	few	CASSRQGNTEAFF	TGTGCCAGCAGTAGGCAGGGGAACACTGAAGCTTTCTTT
NA	TRBV9	TRBJ1-5	NA	CASGRGNSNQPQHF	TGTGCCAGCGGTCGGGGAAATAGCAATCAGCCCCAGCATTTT
NA	TRBV13	TRBJ1-2	NA	CASSLDSAPRVANYGYTF	TGTGCCAGCAGCTTAGATTCGGCCCCGAGGGTGGCTAACTATGGCTACACCTTC
TRBD1	TRBV28	TRBJ2-7	few	CASSPSTGKYEQYF	TGTGCCAGCAGTCCGTCGACAGGGAAATACGAGCAGTACTTC
TRBD2	TRBV30	TRBJ2-5	few	CARRTSGIETQYF	TGTGCCCGACGGACTAGCGGGATAGAGACCCAGTACTTC
NA	TRBV30	TRBJ1-2	NA	CAWSREVGLYGYTF	TGTGCCTGGAGTAGAGAGGTTGGCCTCTATGGCTACACCTTC
NA	TRBV7-2	TRBJ2-1	NA	CASRGGSRANEQFF	TGTGCCAGCAGAGGGGGTTCTAGGGCGAATGAGCAGTTCTTC
NA	TRBV11-2	TRBJ2-7	few	CASSLGHSSYEQYF	TGTGCCAGCAGCTTGGGACACAGCTCCTACGAGCAGTACTTC
NA	TRBV30	TRBJ1-2	few	CAWSVSPPLGGTYGYTF	TGTGCCTGGAGTGTATCCCCTCCCCTCGGCGGCACCTATGGCTACACCTTC
TRBD1	TRBV9	TRBJ1-2	NA	CASSPTGTGGGGSGYTF	TGTGCCAGCAGCCCAACGGGGACAGGAGGAGGTGGTAGCGGCTACACCTTC
NA	TRBV6-5	TRBJ2-1	NA	CASKGQKSSYNEQFF	TGTGCCAGCAAAGGACAGAAGAGCTCCTACAATGAGCAGTTCTTC
TRBD2	TRBV5-4	TRBJ2-1	few	CASSFSISGLHNEQFF	TGTGCCAGCAGCTTCAGTATTAGCGGGCTCCACAATGAGCAGTTCTTC
TRBD1	TRBV2	TRBJ2-5	few	CASSIDRGSGETQYF	TGTGCCAGCAGCATCGACAGGGGCTCTGGAGAGACCCAGTACTTC
TRBD2	TRBV28	TRBJ2-2	few	CASLAGEVGTGELFF	TGTGCCAGCCTAGCGGGAGAAGTCGGCACCGGGGAGCTGTTTTTT
TRBD1	TRBV29-1	TRBJ2-5	few	CSVVGQGETQYF	TGCAGCGTTGTTGGACAGGGAGAGACCCAGTACTTC
NA	TRBV5-1	TRBJ1-2	once	CASSLAGHLYGYTF	TGCGCCAGCAGCTTAGCGGGACACCTCTATGGCTACACCTTC
TRBD1	TRBV9	TRBJ1-2	NA	CASSAGQGAGTF	TGTGCCAGCAGCGCGGGACAGGGGGCTGGCACCTTC
NA	TRBV2	TRBJ2-7	NA	CASSDWDISYEQYF	TGTGCCAGCAGTGATTGGGACATATCCTACGAGCAGTACTTC
TRBD2	TRBV4-3	TRBJ2-7	NA	CASSQVLAGPYEQYF	TGCGCCAGCAGCCAAGTTCTAGCGGGACCCTACGAGCAGTACTTC